Each of the 30 T cell receptor beta chains below was sequenced from the same sample in a study of T cell responses to AZD1222 COVID-19 vaccine. Some clones are missing from TCRdb's copy, which holds only in-frame ones; the method was immunoSEQ multiplex PCR. The sample has 150,000 or so clones, over 90% seen once. The specimen comprised peripheral blood, sampled on day 0 of AZD1222 vaccination. The source of these receptors is an adult in good health.

The chain links TRBV10-1 to TRBJ2-3; no reliable D call. Trimming cost V 3 bases and J 0 bases, with 1 base left between them. Germline V gene lookup returns CDR1 WNHNN and CDR2 SYGVQD (reference sequence). The CDR3 contains 12 residues. The CDR3 reads CASSDSTDTQYF. The CDR3 region has the DNA TGCGCCAGCAGTGACAGCACAGATACGCAGTATTTT.

This clone has just one count. The gene calls are TRBV9 and TRBJ1-3, with D perhaps TRBD1 (5 bases). CDR3 length equals 13 residues. Germline CDR1 is SGDLS and CDR2 is YYNGEE. The V end was cut by 4 bases, the J end by 7 bases, with 12 bases between. The CDR3 coding sequence is TGTGCCAGCAGCCCTCCCCGGGGGAACACCATATATTTT. As protein: CASSPPRGNTIYF. Full variable domain (outside the CDR3, taken from reference TRBV9 and TRBJ1-3): DSGVTQTPKHLITATGQRVTLRCSPRSGDLSVYWYQQSLDQGLQFLIQYYNGEERAKGNILERFSAQQFPDLHSELNLSSLELGDSALYFCASSPPRGNTIYFGEGSWLTVV.

This chain uses TRBV7-2 with TRBJ2-3, with TRBD1 identical over 7 bases. The CDR3 covers 15 residues. Germline CDR1 reads SGHTA; CDR2 reads FQGNSA. With 5 bases clipped from V and 3 bases from J, the junction kept 8 bases outside the gene matches. The CDR3 DNA reads TGTGCCAGCAGCATCAACAGGGGTGGGACAGATACGCAGTATTTT. Its translation is CASSINRGGTDTQYF.

The chain is built from TRBV12-1 and TRBJ1-6; TRBD1 is the table's D call and was not checked against the DNA. TRBV12-1 is given as a pseudogene. The CDR3 contains 18 residues. In nucleotides, the CDR3 is TGTGCCAGCAGCTTCGCCGTTCCGGGACAGGGCCTTGCTTCACCCCTCCACTTT. Protein sequence: CASSFAVPGQGLASPLHF.

V usage is TRBV12-3 or TRBV12-4 and J usage is TRBJ1-3; D is uncertain. This CDR3 is 13 amino acids long. Trimming removed 5 bases from V and 0 bases from J, with 5 bases in between. CDR3 DNA: TGTGCCAGCAGTCCCAACTCTGGAAACACCATATATTTT. It specifies CASSPNSGNTIYF.

This sequence joins TRBV30 and TRBJ1-5; D is unclear. The ends were cut back, 0 bases at V and 7 bases at J, with 10 bases in the middle. Germline V gene lookup returns CDR1 GTSNPN and CDR2 SVGIG (reference sequence). The CDR3 spans 13 residues. CDR3 loop: CAWSVLEGQPQHF. CDR3 DNA: TGTGCCTGGAGTGTACTGGAGGGACAGCCCCAGCATTTT.

The chain carries TRBV5-4 and TRBJ2-3, with a weak D call TRBD2 (5 bases). The CDR3 totals 15 residues. V was shortened by 0 bases and J by 1 base, with 9 bases between the two germline ends. Germline V gene data show CDR1 as SGHNT and CDR2 as YYREEE (reference sequence). CDR3 nucleotides: TGTGCCAGCAGCTTGGGGTCGCGGGGCACAGATACGCAGTATTTT. It translates to CASSLGSRGTDTQYF.

The DNA for the CDR3 is TGTGCCAGCAGTTTCGGTTTATTCCAAGAGACCCAGTACTTC. It encodes CASSFGLFQETQYF. The chain links TRBV28 to TRBJ2-5; D gene unclear. Germline lookup yields CDR1 MDHEN and CDR2 SYDVKM. V lost 3 bases, J lost 1 base, and 9 bases lay in between. The CDR3 is 14 residues long.

This chain uses TRBV27 with TRBJ2-3, with 8 bases lining up with TRBD2. With V trimmed by 2 bases and J by 0 bases, 7 bases remained unmatched. The CDR3 length is 17 residues. Per the germline V gene, CDR1 is MNHEY and CDR2 is SMNVEV (reference sequence). The CDR3 region is CASSLTAGARSTDTQYF. The CDR3 region has the DNA TGTGCCAGCAGTTTAACAGCGGGGGCCCGAAGCACAGATACGCAGTATTTT.

This clone was observed a single time. The chain links TRBV6-5 to TRBJ1-3; unclear D gene. Germline V gene sequence: CDR1 MNHEY, CDR2 SVGAGI. The V gene lost 4 bases and the J gene lost 2 bases, with 15 bases spanning the gap. This CDR3 has 16 residues. CDR3 residues: CASSSDRASAGNTIYF. The DNA for the CDR3 is TGTGCCAGCAGTTCCGACCGGGCGAGCGCTGGAAACACCATATATTTT.

The chain has TRBV9 and TRBJ1-6, with D maybe TRBD1 (5 bases). The CDR3 has 13 amino acids. The V gene's germline CDR1 is SGDLS and CDR2 YYNGEE. Trimming took 6 bases from V and 13 from J, leaving 17 bases between them. The CDR3 region is CASTGTGNFPLHF. DNA of the CDR3: TGTGCCAGCACCGGGACGGGGAATTTCCCCCTCCACTTT.

In this sample, this clone turned up once. The V gene is TRBV28, the J gene TRBJ1-1; D not certain. Trimming shortened V by 2 bases and J by 2 bases, and 9 bases separated the two germline ends. The CDR3 is 14 residues long. The V gene's germline CDR1 is MDHEN and CDR2 SYDVKM. The CDR3 sequence: CASSLRALNTEAFF. The CDR3 DNA sequence: TGTGCCAGCAGTTTAAGGGCCTTAAACACTGAAGCTTTCTTT.

The chain uses TRBV9 and TRBJ2-7; D is unclear. In germline, CDR1 is SGDLS, CDR2 YYNGEE. The CDR3 is 15 residues long. The ends were cut back, 2 bases at V and 0 bases at J, with 12 bases in the middle. Written as DNA, the CDR3 is TGTGCCAGCAGCGTCGACGGTGGACCCTCCTACGAGCAGTACTTC. Its protein is CASSVDGGPSYEQYF.

V is TRBV5-1 and J is TRBJ1-2; tentative D call: TRBD1 (5 bases). Germline-derived CDR1 and CDR2 are SGHRS and YFSETQ. The CDR3 is made up of 13 amino acids. V lost 4 bases and J 8 bases, leaving 15 bases between the germline ends. As DNA, the CDR3 is TGCGCCAGCAGCCTACGGGGGGATGGAGGCTACACCTTC. The encoded protein is CASSLRGDGGYTF.

This chain links TRBV18 with TRBJ2-1; possibly TRBD2 for D (6 bases). The V end was cut by 3 bases, the J end by 2 bases, with 17 bases between. CDR1 KGHSH and CDR2 LQKENI come from the germline V gene. CDR3 length: 17 residues. CDR3 bases: TGTGCCAGCTCACCGTTTATAGCGGAGCCCACCTACAATGAGCAGTTCTTC. Its protein product is CASSPFIAEPTYNEQFF.

This chain uses TRBV5-1 with TRBJ1-3; D might be TRBD1 (6 bases). Looked up from germline, CDR1 is SGHRS and CDR2 is YFSETQ. The CDR3 is 15 amino acids. V shed 4 bases and J shed 4 bases, with 15 bases lying between them. As DNA, the CDR3 is TGCGCCAGCAGCCCTGGCCACAGGGAGGGAAACACCATATATTTT. This encodes CASSPGHREGNTIYF.

The chain joins TRBV28 to TRBJ2-7; 8 bases match TRBD2. With V trimmed by 6 bases and J by 1 base, 2 bases remained unmatched. The CDR3 spans 13 residues. CDR1 and CDR2 (germline): MDHEN, SYDVKM. The DNA of the CDR3 is TGTGCCAGCAGGCTAGCGGGTTCCTACGAGCAGTACTTC. Protein: CASRLAGSYEQYF.

The CDR3 here is CASSEQAGANVLTF. The CDR3 DNA follows: TGTGCCAGCAGTGAACAGGCTGGGGCCAACGTCCTGACTTTC. The gene calls are TRBV6-1 and TRBJ2-6; D is ambiguous. Germline CDR1 and CDR2: MNHNS and SASEGT. The CDR3 runs 14 residues. V was cut by 2 bases and J by 2 bases, with 4 bases left in between.

The chain is built from TRBV7-2 and TRBJ1-1; maybe TRBD1 (5 bases). The CDR3 sequence is 16 residues long. Trimming pared 4 bases from V and 3 bases from J, leaving 18 bases between. Germline lookup yields CDR1 SGHTA and CDR2 FQGNSA. The CDR3 sequence is CASSSGTDEPYTEAFF. The CDR3 DNA follows: TGTGCCAGCAGCTCCGGGACTGACGAACCTTACACTGAAGCTTTCTTT.

The rearrangement joins TRBV29-1 to TRBJ1-1; a possible D gene is TRBD1 (5 bases). In germline, CDR1 is SQVTM, CDR2 ANQGSEA. V was cut by 6 bases and J by 3 bases, with 14 bases left in between. The CDR3 has 13 residues. CDR3 coding DNA: TGCAGCGTGCAAAACAGGCCGGACACTGAAGCTTTCTTT. Amino acids: CSVQNRPDTEAFF. Full variable domain (missing parts from reference TRBV29-1 and TRBJ1-1): SAVISQKPSRDICQRGTSLTIQCQVDSQVTMMFWYRQQPGQSLTLIATANQGSEATYESGFVIDKFPISRPNLTFSTLTVSNMSPEDSSIYLCSVQNRPDTEAFFGQGTRLTVV.

The CDR3, as DNA: TGTGCCAGCAGCGTAGAGGGTGGTCAGGGTAATAATTCACCCCTCCACTTT. Encoded protein: CASSVEGGQGNNSPLHF. This chain joins TRBV9 and TRBJ1-6; D might be TRBD1 (5 bases). Between the trimmed V and J ends, which lost 0 bases and 5 bases, there was a span of 15 bases. The CDR3 has 17 residues. CDR1 and CDR2 (germline): SGDLS, YYNGEE.

In this sample, this clone turned up once. V gene TRBV27 combines with J gene TRBJ1-2; 8 nucleotides match TRBD1. The germline CDR1 and CDR2 sequences are MNHEY and SMNVEV (reference sequence). This CDR3 is built from 12 residues. V shed 4 bases, J shed 8 bases, and the junction held 3 bases outside the gene matches. The CDR3: CASSSNRGGYTF. Here the CDR3 DNA reads TGTGCCAGCAGTTCAAACAGGGGGGGCTACACCTTC.

The chain carries TRBV4-3 and TRBJ2-2, with D unclear. This CDR3 has 14 amino acids. Germline assignment: CDR1 LGHNA and CDR2 YSLEER. V lost 0 bases and J lost 6, with 8 bases in between. CDR3 in amino acids: CASSQDLQPGELFF. The DNA for the CDR3 is TGCGCCAGCAGCCAAGATCTGCAGCCCGGGGAGCTGTTTTTT.

CDR3 in DNA: TGTGCCAGCAGCCCGACAGGGTTCACCGGGGAGCTGTTTTTT. Its translation is CASSPTGFTGELFF. The chain employs TRBV5-6 and TRBJ2-2; 7 positions agree with TRBD1. Germline V gene data show CDR1 as SGHDT and CDR2 as YYEEEE. This CDR3 contains 14 residues. J gave up 4 bases and V 4 bases, and 4 bases lay outside the gene matches.

The genes are TRBV19 and TRBJ1-2; D unclear. Between the trimmed V and J ends, which lost 6 bases and 4 bases, there was a span of 21 bases. Germline values: CDR1 LNHDA, CDR2 SQIVND (reference sequence). The CDR3 has 16 residues. This CDR3 reads CASRPVPRALGYGYTF. DNA for the CDR3: TGTGCCAGTAGACCCGTTCCGCGGGCGCTTGGCTATGGCTACACCTTC.

The gene calls are TRBV11-2 and TRBJ2-2; TRBD1 matches 8 bases. Trimming took 1 base from V and 6 from J; bases not matched to a gene: 10. CDR1 and CDR2 from the germline V gene are SGHAT and FQNNGV. The CDR3 has 17 residues. The CDR3 sequence is CASSLARDRYAAGELFF. CDR3 nucleotide sequence: TGTGCCAGCAGCTTAGCCCGGGACAGGTATGCCGCCGGGGAGCTGTTTTTT. The complete variable domain, with remaining parts taken from reference TRBV11-2 and TRBJ2-2, reads EAGVAQSPRYKIIEKRQSVAFWCNPISGHATLYWYQQILGQGPKLLIQFQNNGVVDDSQLPKDRFSAERLKGVDSTLKIQPAKLEDSAVYLCASSLARDRYAAGELFFGEGSRLTVL.

The rearrangement links TRBV2 to TRBJ1-4; D unclear. The CDR3 sequence is 15 residues long. The germline V and J ends were trimmed by 4 bases and 2 bases, with 11 bases remaining between them. In germline, CDR1 is SNHLY, CDR2 FYNNEI. CDR3 nucleotide sequence: TGTGCCAGCAGTGCCGTGGTTGGGACTAATGAAAAACTGTTTTTT. It translates to CASSAVVGTNEKLFF.

The chain has TRBV4-1 and TRBJ1-6; 7 bases line up with TRBD1. V shed 2 bases, J shed 7 bases, and the junction held 5 bases outside the gene matches. The germline CDR1 and CDR2 sequences are MGHRA and YSYEKL. The CDR3 is made up of 15 amino acids. The CDR3 DNA is TGCGCCAGCAGCCAATCCACAGGGGACAATTCACCCCTCCACTTT. It codes for CASSQSTGDNSPLHF.

The rearrangement joins TRBV7-9 to TRBJ2-3; no firm D call. CDR1 is SEHNR, CDR2 FQNEAQ, per germline (reference sequence). V was trimmed by 10 bases and J by 3 bases, leaving 11 bases between them. CDR3 length: 12 residues. DNA for the CDR3: TGTGCCACCCGTCTTAGGACAGATACGCAGTATTTT. Amino acids: CATRLRTDTQYF. Full variable domain (outside the CDR3, taken from reference TRBV7-9 and TRBJ2-3): DTGVSQNPRHKITKRGQNVTFRCDPISEHNRLYWYRQTLGQGPEFLTYFQNEAQLEKSRLLSDRFSAERPKGSFSTLEIQRTEQGDSAMYLCATRLRTDTQYFGPGTRLTVL.

The rearrangement links TRBV12-3 or TRBV12-4 to TRBJ2-6, with D unresolved. Trimming pared 6 bases from V and 7 bases from J, leaving 7 bases between. This CDR3 is 12 amino acids long. DNA of the CDR3: TGTGCCAGCAGGACGGACGCCAACGTCCTGACTTTC. Translating gives CASRTDANVLTF.